The 29 T cell receptor beta chains in this list originate from one sample, sequenced in a study of blood T cell repertoires in COVID-19. Clones were sequenced by immunoSEQ multiplex PCR, and TCRdb holds only the in-frame ones, with some missing. The repertoire holds more than 10,000 clones, with around 80% as singletons. The sequenced sample was peripheral blood. The receptor set was obtained from a human donor in a cohort sampled during active COVID-19.

V gene TRBV30 combines with J gene TRBJ2-7; D possibly corresponds to TRBD2 (7 bases). The germline gives CDR1 GTSNPN, CDR2 SVGIG (reference sequence). Trimming shortened V by 1 base and J by 0 bases, and 10 bases separated the two germline ends. The CDR3 loop spans 14 amino acids. The CDR3: CAWSGGGGSYEQYF. In DNA, the CDR3 is TGTGCCTGGAGTGGGGGAGGGGGCTCCTACGAGCAGTACTTC.

The rearrangement joins TRBV6-2 or TRBV6-3 to TRBJ1-1, with 9 bases identical to TRBD1. CDR3 length equals 15 residues. Trimming cost V 1 base and J 4 bases; bases outside gene matches: 4. CDR1 and CDR2 (germline): MNHEY, SVGEGT. The DNA for the CDR3 is TGTGCCAGCAGTTACTTCGACAGGGGGACCACTGAAGCTTTCTTT. Protein product: CASSYFDRGTTEAFF.

This clone was picked up one time. The chain uses TRBV3-1 (or the pseudogene TRBV3-2) and TRBJ1-2; perhaps TRBD1 as D (5 bases). The germline CDR1 and CDR2 sequences are LGHDT and YNNKEL (reference sequence). This CDR3 is 12 amino acids long. Between the trimmed V and J ends, which lost 2 bases and 5 bases, there was a span of 6 bases. The CDR3 region is CASSQRGYGYTF. The DNA for the CDR3 is TGTGCCAGCAGCCAACGGGGGTATGGCTACACCTTC.

This sequence joins TRBV7-2 and TRBJ2-3; TRBD2 matches at 9 bases. Germline loops: CDR1 SGHTA, CDR2 FQGNSA. Trimming at V came to 3 bases and at J to 0 bases, leaving 4 bases not matched to a gene. The CDR3 is 16 amino acids. The CDR3 DNA reads as TGTGCCAGCAGCTTCAGTCTAGCGGGGAGCACAGATACGCAGTATTTT. Translation gives CASSFSLAGSTDTQYF. The full variable domain, its missing parts supplied by reference TRBV7-2 and TRBJ2-3, is GAGVSQSPSNKVTEKGKDVELRCDPISGHTALYWYRQSLGQGLEFLIYFQGNSAPDKSGLPSDRFSAERTGGSVSTLTIQRTQQEDSAVYLCASSFSLAGSTDTQYFGPGTRLTVL.

The rearrangement joins TRBV7-2 to TRBJ2-3; 8 bases line up with TRBD2. CDR1 is SGHTA, CDR2 FQGNSA, per germline. The CDR3 has 17 amino acids. The trim removed 4 bases at V and 2 bases at J, leaving 11 bases unmatched. The CDR3 bases are TGTGCCAGCAGCTCGATCCCGGGGGGGGGTGTCACAGATACGCAGTATTTT. It yields the protein CASSSIPGGGVTDTQYF. Using reference TRBV7-2 and TRBJ2-3 for the parts outside the CDR3, the full variable domain is GAGVSQSPSNKVTEKGKDVELRCDPISGHTALYWYRQSLGQGLEFLIYFQGNSAPDKSGLPSDRFSAERTGGSVSTLTIQRTQQEDSAVYLCASSSIPGGGVTDTQYFGPGTRLTVL.

In its sample, this clone ranks as medium-sized. The chain has TRBV13 and TRBJ2-1; possible D gene TRBD2, 7 bases. Trimming took 5 bases from V and 12 from J, leaving 20 bases between them. This CDR3 has 14 residues. Germline V gives CDR1 PRHDT, CDR2 FYEKMQ (reference sequence). In DNA form, the CDR3 reads TGTGCCAGCAGCCACCGGGGGGCCCCCCGGGGGCAGTTCTTC. It codes for CASSHRGAPRGQFF.

This chain links TRBV14 with TRBJ2-1; 7 bases are a match to TRBD2. The CDR3 sequence is 14 residues long. Germline trimming cut 4 bases from V and 4 bases from J; bases unmatched to any gene: 4. Germline CDR1 SGHDN, CDR2 FVKESK. CDR3 sequence reads: CASSPGREYNEQFF. The CDR3 DNA reads as TGTGCCAGCAGCCCGGGGAGGGAGTACAATGAGCAGTTCTTC.

This clone occurred once. The chain joins TRBV6-6 to TRBJ1-1, with D perhaps TRBD1 (5 bases). This CDR3 is 13 amino acids long. Per germline, CDR1 MNHNY and CDR2 SVGAGI (reference sequence). Trimming removed 4 bases at V and 3 bases at J, with 9 bases between. The DNA for the CDR3 is TGTGCCAGCAGTTGGGGCAGGGACACTGAAGCTTTCTTT. Translation: CASSWGRDTEAFF.

This rearrangement joins TRBV7-3 to TRBJ1-1, with a weak D call TRBD1 (5 bases). The CDR3 has 14 amino acids. Germline V gene sequence: CDR1 SGHTA, CDR2 FQGTGA. V lost 2 bases, J lost 4 bases, and 11 bases lay in between. In nucleotides, the CDR3 is TGTGCCAGCAGCTTACATCCAGGGCCCACTGAAGCTTTCTTT. It yields the protein CASSLHPGPTEAFF.

This clone was counted a few times. The chain employs TRBV2 and TRBJ1-2, with D hard to call. The CDR3 runs 10 residues. The germline V gene encodes CDR1 SNHLY and CDR2 FYNNEI. V was shortened by 1 base and J by 11 bases, with 5 bases between the two germline ends. The CDR3 DNA reads as TGTGCCAGCAGTGAAGGAGCATACACCTTC. This codes for CASSEGAYTF.

This chain links TRBV13 with TRBJ1-4, with 7 bases lining up with TRBD1. The CDR3 spans 15 residues. The trim removed 6 bases at V and 0 bases at J, leaving 4 bases unmatched. Per germline, CDR1 PRHDT and CDR2 FYEKMQ (reference sequence). CDR3 in DNA: TGTGCCAGCAGGGGACAGCGAGCAACTAATGAAAAACTGTTTTTT. This gives the protein CASRGQRATNEKLFF.

The J gene is TRBJ2-3, the V gene TRBV18; 9 bases agree with TRBD1. The CDR3 has 16 amino acids. Trimming took 2 bases from V and 0 from J; bases not matched to a gene: 3. Germline CDR1 and CDR2: KGHSH and LQKENI. The CDR3 DNA sequence: TGTGCCAGCTCACCATCCGGGACAGGGAGCACAGATACGCAGTATTTT. It specifies CASSPSGTGSTDTQYF.

This sequence joins TRBV11-2 and TRBJ1-6, with unresolved D. The germline gives CDR1 SGHAT, CDR2 FQNNGV. Trimming removed 5 bases from V and 6 bases from J, with 11 bases in between. CDR3 length: 14 residues. CDR3 coding DNA: TGTGCCAGCAGCCCGGGAGGCTTTAATTCACCCCTCCACTTT. Protein sequence: CASSPGGFNSPLHF.

Here the CDR3 DNA reads TGCGCCAGCAGCCTAGCCCAGATCTCCTACAATGAGCAGTTCTTC. Amino acids: CASSLAQISYNEQFF. The chain combines TRBV5-1 with TRBJ2-1; D is possibly TRBD2 (5 bases). The germline V gene encodes CDR1 SGHRS and CDR2 YFSETQ. The CDR3 covers 15 residues. Trimming stripped 4 bases from V and 0 bases from J, with 11 bases between.

The V gene is TRBV5-6, the J gene TRBJ2-7; D not resolved. Per germline, CDR1 SGHDT and CDR2 YYEEEE. The CDR3 is 14 residues long. Trimming removed 0 bases from V and 0 bases from J, with 7 bases in between. In nucleotides, the CDR3 is TGTGCCAGCAGCTTGGGAGGAGACTCCTACGAGCAGTACTTC. Its translation: CASSLGGDSYEQYF.

The chain links TRBV6-2 or TRBV6-3 to TRBJ2-1; D remains unclear. Germline V lookup: CDR1 MNHEY, CDR2 SVGEGT. This CDR3 comprises 17 residues. V was trimmed by 2 bases and J by 5 bases, leaving 19 bases between them. The CDR3: CASSYGPNKAGNNEQFF. The CDR3 DNA is TGTGCCAGCAGTTACGGGCCAAACAAGGCTGGTAACAATGAGCAGTTCTTC.

The DNA for the CDR3 is TGTGCCAGCAGTCCCCGACAGGGGAGAGCTTTCTTT. Its protein is CASSPRQGRAFF. This rearrangement joins TRBV12-3 or TRBV12-4 to TRBJ1-1; TRBD1 matches 8 bases. This CDR3 contains 12 residues. Trimming removed 5 bases from V and 10 bases from J; junction bases left unmatched: 6.

This rearrangement joins TRBV3-1 (or the pseudogene TRBV3-2) to TRBJ2-2; TRBD2 aligns across 9 bases. V trimming: 6 bases; J trimming: 1 base; junction bases outside the gene matches: 3. This CDR3 has 15 amino acids. The V gene's germline CDR1 is LGHDT and CDR2 YNNKEL (reference sequence). The CDR3 is CASRHSGGNTGELFF. The CDR3 nucleotides are TGTGCCAGCAGACATAGCGGGGGGAACACCGGGGAGCTGTTTTTT.

The CDR3 here is CASSFTGGDQPQHF. The CDR3 nucleotides read TGTGCCAGCAGTTTTACAGGGGGCGATCAGCCCCAGCATTTT. The chain recombines TRBV2 with TRBJ1-5, with 9 bases lining up with TRBD1. Germline loops: CDR1 SNHLY, CDR2 FYNNEI. The CDR3 is 14 amino acids. V shed 5 bases, J shed 5 bases, and the junction held 4 bases outside the gene matches.

The V and J genes are TRBV2 and TRBJ2-3; TRBD2 matches at 9 bases. Germline V gene sequence: CDR1 SNHLY, CDR2 FYNNEI. The V gene end was trimmed by 5 bases and the J gene end by 4 bases; junction bases not matched to a gene: 7. The CDR3 length is 15 residues. CDR3 DNA: TGTGCCAGCAGTACCCAGCGGGGGGTTGCAGATACGCAGTATTTT. Residues: CASSTQRGVADTQYF.

This chain links TRBV2 with TRBJ1-1; TRBD1 might be the D (6 bases). The germline CDR1 and CDR2 sequences are SNHLY and FYNNEI. Trimming pared 3 bases from V and 1 base from J, leaving 15 bases between. The CDR3 length is 16 residues. The CDR3 region has the DNA TGTGCCAGCAGTGATGTAGAGTGGACAGAGAACACTGAAGCTTTCTTT. It translates to CASSDVEWTENTEAFF.

The rearrangement links TRBV5-1 to TRBJ1-6; D gene ambiguous. Germline V gene sequence: CDR1 SGHRS, CDR2 YFSETQ. V shed 8 bases and J shed 8 bases, with 17 bases lying between them. This CDR3 spans 14 amino acids. CDR3 sequence: CASTTGRTDSPLHF. The DNA for the CDR3 is TGCGCCAGTACAACCGGGAGGACGGATTCACCCCTCCACTTT.

V and J are TRBV7-2 and TRBJ2-6; no reliable D call. CDR3 size: 15 residues. Germline V gene data show CDR1 as SGHTA and CDR2 as FQGNSA. Trimming left V 1 base short and J 2 bases short, with 6 bases between. The CDR3 loop is CASSLVVTGANVLTF. The CDR3 region has the DNA TGTGCCAGCAGCTTAGTAGTTACTGGGGCCAACGTCCTGACTTTC.

The V call is TRBV30, the J call TRBJ1-5; D call uncertain. The V gene lost 0 bases and the J gene lost 7 bases, with 10 bases spanning the gap. CDR3 size: 13 residues. Germline assignment: CDR1 GTSNPN and CDR2 SVGIG (reference sequence). The CDR3 DNA reads TGTGCCTGGAGTGTACTAGGGAGCCAGCCCCAGCATTTT. It yields the protein CAWSVLGSQPQHF.

The chain employs TRBV5-6 and TRBJ2-7; 8 nucleotides line up with TRBD2. Germline V gene sequence: CDR1 SGHDT, CDR2 YYEEEE. The CDR3 is made up of 12 amino acids. V lost 4 bases, J lost 5 bases, and 2 bases stayed unmatched. The CDR3 sequence is CASSGSGDEQYF. As DNA, the CDR3 is TGTGCCAGCAGCGGTAGCGGGGACGAGCAGTACTTC. Full variable domain (outside the CDR3, taken from reference TRBV5-6 and TRBJ2-7): DAGVTQSPTHLIKTRGQQVTLRCSPKSGHDTVSWYQQALGQGPQFIFQYYEEEERQRGNFPDRFSGHQFPNYSSELNVNALLLGDSALYLCASSGSGDEQYFGPGTRLTVT.

This clone occurred a few times. This chain connects TRBV11-3 to TRBJ2-1; 12 nucleotides agree with TRBD2. CDR1 and CDR2 from the germline V gene are SGHNT and YENEEA. This CDR3 has 20 residues. After removal of 0 bases from V and 0 bases from J, the junction contained 9 bases not matched to a gene. DNA of the CDR3: TGTGCCAGCAGCTTAGAGACTAGCGGGGGTTCTCCTTCCTCCTACAATGAGCAGTTCTTC. Protein: CASSLETSGGSPSSYNEQFF.

This clone has only a few counts. The rearrangement uses TRBV7-2 and TRBJ1-5; no firm D call. This CDR3 is built from 13 residues. CDR1 is SGHTA and CDR2 is FQGNSA in the germline V gene. V was shortened by 3 bases and J by 6 bases, with 9 bases between the two germline ends. The CDR3 DNA reads TGTGCCAGCAGCTTGCGTGAGGGTCAGCCCCAGCATTTT. This codes for CASSLREGQPQHF.

The rearrangement joins TRBV2 to TRBJ2-5; D is possibly TRBD2 (5 bases). This CDR3 contains 12 residues. Germline V gives CDR1 SNHLY, CDR2 FYNNEI. V was clipped by 6 bases and J by 1 base, with 6 bases between them. The CDR3 loop is CASRDFQETQYF. The CDR3 region has the DNA TGTGCCAGCAGGGACTTCCAAGAGACCCAGTACTTC.

This clone ranks as medium-sized. This chain connects TRBV18 to TRBJ1-4; 10 positions match TRBD1. CDR3 length: 15 amino acids. CDR1 and CDR2 (germline): KGHSH, LQKENI. V gave up 8 bases and J gave up 3 bases; unmatched junction bases: 6. For the CDR3, the DNA is TGTGCCAGCATCCGGGACAGGGGATCTAATGAAAAACTGTTTTTT. The encoded protein is CASIRDRGSNEKLFF.